This record concerns one T cell receptor (beta chain) sequence. The antigen is undetermined. The data were obtained in a study of graft-versus-host responses after intestinal transplantation. About the study: Anti-thymocyte globulin induction preceded 2 to 4 years of tacrolimus and steroid maintenance in all recipients. Study outcomes and limitations: Graft-versus-host to host-versus-graft clonal ratios in allografts were high in patients with graft-donor T cell macrochimerism.

The CDR3 extends over 14 amino acids. Germline CDR1 and CDR2: MGHRA and YSYEKL. V gave up 0 bases and J gave up 4 bases, with 7 bases separating them. Clones were read by immunoSEQ multiplex PCR, and TCRdb kept only the in-frame ones, dropping some. The table has 80,000 to 90,000 clones, roughly 92% seen once; the top ten hold about 0.3%. The chain carries TRBV4-1 and TRBJ1-3; D is ambiguous. This TCR was recovered from a human donor who received an intestinal transplant. The material sequenced was unstimulated CD4+ T cells sorted from spleen or lymph node cells, taken before intestinal transplant. CDR3 nucleotide sequence: TGCGCCAGCAGCCAAGATCAGTTCGGAAACACCATATATTTT. Translating it yields CASSQDQFGNTIYF.